This entry is about one T cell receptor (beta chain). Its antigen target is currently unknown. The record has no base qualities; no much larger clone is one base away. Instead of sorted cells or RNA, genomic DNA extracted from peripheral blood served as the source for amplifying TCR beta rearrangements. This sample was included in a study of T cell repertoires in aging, cancer and after chemotherapy (dated by TCRdb to between 2017 and 2020). About the study as a whole: Six donor age groups were covered, ranging from 30 or younger up to 70 or older, and each group contained at least three individuals. Several million TCR reads were contained in the full dataset. A cohort of about 220 cancer patients (approximately 92 with hematological and 110 to 140 with solid cancers) was assembled, and around 100 healthy donors were included as a reference group. Control TCR repertoires from healthy donors were recorded across several months to years, and re-sampling revealed clear clonal overlap. Peripheral blood TCR beta repertoires from healthy donors and cancer patients were profiled to examine immunoaging and T cell reconstitution after chemotherapy. On the study overall, not on this receptor specifically: According to the authors, the repertoire data do not allow conclusions to be drawn about immunological memory after chemotherapy. An increase in median generation probability over the chemotherapy interval was observed in both cancer cohorts, suggesting that the repertoire was reconstituted through rebound thymic output. Compared with age-matched healthy donors, untreated patients with hematological or solid cancers had significantly lower TCR diversity and higher clonality in blood. In healthy donors, the decline in TCR diversity with age was mainly due to loss of richness, whereas in cancer patients loss of evenness also played a role.

Clipping removes 4 bases from V and 0 bases from J, with 5 as the unmatched junction base count. Reading from cysteine to phenylalanine, the CDR3 counts 15 amino acids. This entry keeps only the CDR3 DNA: 45 bases, framed from base 1. The germline V gene specifies SGHRS as CDR1 and YFSETQ as CDR2. Multiplex touch-down PCR with a mixed TRB-A/B primer pool was used to amplify rearranged TRB sequences covering the V, D and J segments. Illumina adapters and sample indices were attached to the amplicons through two consecutive PCR reactions run with Phusion HS II polymerase. The amplicons were purified from gel with the NucleoSpin Gel and PCR Clean-up kit and then assessed with Qubit and an Agilent 2100 Bioanalyzer. Libraries were sequenced on an Illumina MiSeq using 600-cycle, single-indexed, paired-end runs. On the study's bioinformatics: MiXCR versions 2.12 and 3.0.5 were used to process the TRB sequences. Each unique CDR3 nucleotide sequence counted as one clone, and only productive sequences with at least two reads were retained. Repertoire metrics included Shannon diversity, evenness, clonality (one minus evenness), and alpha-parameterized diversity profiles from alpha 0 to 5. The IGoR algorithm was used to calculate generation probabilities for clones in the paired samples taken before and after chemotherapy. TCRdb's own reprocessing of the public reads used fastp at Q25 and MiXCR and kept productive beta chains. All rows with the same CDR3 protein become a single entry with the most common DNA and genes. TCRdb, not the authors, supplied the V and J calls. In all, the sample holds some 10,000 distinct CDR3 sequences, and 25% to 35% of those were seen once. Roughly 3.1% of the sample comes from the top ten.

Rearrangement joined TRBV5-1 to TRBJ2-3; a stretch of 7 junction bases matches TRBD2. This receptor was taken from a human donor in good health. The sequencing input was blood. The DNA sequence follows: TGCGCCAGCAGCCCGAGCGGGATTAGCACAGATACGCAGTATTTT. Protein translation: CASSPSGISTDTQYF.